This is a list of T cell receptor beta chains from one sample in a study of cytotoxic CD8 clonotypes in ibrutinib-treated CLL. Libraries were prepared by immunoSEQ multiplex PCR; TCRdb keeps only in-frame clonotypes and omits some of them. The table shows some 200,000 clones, with around 70% occurring only once. Sample: PBMCs, taken after 24 months of ibrutinib treatment. The receptors stem from a human donor with chronic lymphocytic leukemia. CDR3s include the opening cysteine and the closing phenylalanine or tryptophan. A D gene is named only where the DNA matches it firmly. Size tells how often a clone was seen (once, few, many) or the class of an expanded clone, and some rows leave it out.

clone size: .; V gene: TRBV7-8; J gene: TRBJ2-7; D gene: TRBD2; CDR3 protein: CASSDPRGELAGPPYEQYF; CDR3 DNA: TGTGCCAGCAGCGACCCCAGGGGAGAGCTAGCGGGGCCTCCCTACGAGCAGTACTTC
clone size: .; V gene: TRBV5-1; J gene: TRBJ2-2; D gene: .; CDR3 protein: CASRTSGAGELFF; CDR3 DNA: TGCGCCAGCAGAACGAGTGGGGCCGGGGAGCTGTTTTTT
clone size: .; V gene: TRBV11-2; J gene: TRBJ2-5; D gene: .; CDR3 protein: CASSPRFQETQYF; CDR3 DNA: TGTGCCAGCAGCCCAAGATTTCAAGAGACCCAGTACTTC
clone size: .; V gene: TRBV27; J gene: TRBJ2-3; D gene: .; CDR3 protein: CASRPSVSPTDTQYF; CDR3 DNA: TGTGCCAGCAGACCTAGCGTATCGCCCACAGATACGCAGTATTTT
clone size: .; V gene: TRBV4-3; J gene: TRBJ2-7; D gene: TRBD2; CDR3 protein: CASSQFSRLERENSYEQYF; CDR3 DNA: TGCGCCAGCAGCCAATTCTCTAGACTAGAGCGGGAGAACTCCTACGAGCAGTACTTC
clone size: .; V gene: TRBV2; J gene: TRBJ1-2; D gene: .; CDR3 protein: CASSEGTNYGYTF; CDR3 DNA: TGTGCCAGCAGTGAGGGGACTAACTATGGCTACACCTTC
clone size: few; V gene: TRBV7-3; J gene: TRBJ2-2; D gene: .; CDR3 protein: CASSLPSGVGTGELFF; CDR3 DNA: TGTGCCAGCAGCTTACCCTCTGGGGTAGGCACCGGGGAGCTGTTTTTT
clone size: .; V gene: TRBV15; J gene: TRBJ2-1; D gene: .; CDR3 protein: CATSSGPGRGPYNEQFF; CDR3 DNA: TGTGCCACCAGCAGTGGGCCGGGTAGGGGTCCCTACAATGAGCAGTTCTTC
clone size: .; V gene: TRBV7-6; J gene: TRBJ2-7; D gene: .; CDR3 protein: CASSSPGDEQYF; CDR3 DNA: TGTGCCAGCAGCTCTCCAGGGGACGAGCAGTACTTC
clone size: once; V gene: TRBV5-1; J gene: TRBJ1-5; D gene: TRBD1; CDR3 protein: CASSFNSGQNKPYSNQPQHF; CDR3 DNA: TGCGCCAGCAGCTTTAACTCGGGACAGAATAAACCGTATAGCAATCAGCCCCAGCATTTT
clone size: .; V gene: TRBV19; J gene: TRBJ2-5; D gene: .; CDR3 protein: CASRQTRGSQETQYF; CDR3 DNA: TGTGCCAGTAGACAGACACGGGGAAGCCAAGAGACCCAGTACTTC
clone size: .; V gene: TRBV4-1; J gene: TRBJ2-7; D gene: TRBD1; CDR3 protein: CASSPRTGSYEQYF; CDR3 DNA: TGCGCCAGCAGCCCGAGGACAGGGAGCTACGAGCAGTACTTC
clone size: .; V gene: TRBV9; J gene: TRBJ2-1; D gene: TRBD2; CDR3 protein: CASSPHRPTSGRPDEQFF; CDR3 DNA: TGTGCCAGCAGCCCCCATCGTCCGACTAGCGGGAGGCCCGATGAGCAGTTCTTC
clone size: .; V gene: TRBV19; J gene: TRBJ1-2; D gene: .; CDR3 protein: CASRFPGVSGYTF; CDR3 DNA: TGTGCCAGTCGTTTCCCAGGGGTTAGTGGCTACACCTTC
clone size: .; V gene: TRBV27; J gene: TRBJ2-5; D gene: TRBD1; CDR3 protein: CASSSGTGYRQETQYF; CDR3 DNA: TGTGCCAGCAGCTCGGGGACAGGGTATCGCCAAGAGACCCAGTACTTC
clone size: .; V gene: TRBV5-6; J gene: TRBJ1-1; D gene: .; CDR3 protein: CASSLDRNTEAFF; CDR3 DNA: TGTGCCAGCAGCTTGGACAGGAACACTGAAGCTTTCTTT
clone size: .; V gene: TRBV6-4; J gene: TRBJ1-2; D gene: .; CDR3 protein: CASRRLSGYTF; CDR3 DNA: TGTGCCAGCAGGCGATTGAGTGGCTACACCTTC
clone size: .; V gene: TRBV19; J gene: TRBJ2-6; D gene: .; CDR3 protein: CASSIWNSGANVLTF; CDR3 DNA: TGTGCCAGTAGTATTTGGAACTCTGGGGCCAACGTCCTGACTTTC
clone size: few; V gene: TRBV4-3; J gene: TRBJ2-7; D gene: TRBD1; CDR3 protein: CASSQDTTGGSYEQYF; CDR3 DNA: TGCGCCAGCAGCCAAGATACGACAGGGGGCTCATACGAGCAGTACTTC
clone size: .; V gene: TRBV4-3; J gene: TRBJ1-3; D gene: .; CDR3 protein: CASSQGDNPGNTIYF; CDR3 DNA: TGCGCCAGCAGCCAAGGGGACAATCCTGGAAACACCATATATTTT
clone size: .; V gene: TRBV7-8; J gene: TRBJ1-1; D gene: TRBD1; CDR3 protein: CASSLEGQGIPEAFF; CDR3 DNA: TGTGCCAGCAGCTTAGAGGGACAGGGGATACCTGAAGCTTTCTTT
clone size: .; V gene: TRBV4-1; J gene: TRBJ2-7; D gene: TRBD2; CDR3 protein: CASSPRASGSSYEQYF; CDR3 DNA: TGCGCCAGCAGCCCCCGGGCTAGCGGGAGCTCCTACGAGCAGTACTTC
clone size: .; V gene: TRBV28; J gene: TRBJ1-2; D gene: .; CDR3 protein: CASSFDSFYGYTF; CDR3 DNA: TGTGCCAGCAGTTTCGACTCATTCTATGGCTACACCTTC
clone size: .; V gene: TRBV7-6; J gene: TRBJ1-1; D gene: .; CDR3 protein: CASSLDPMNTEAFF; CDR3 DNA: TGTGCCAGCAGCTTAGACCCTATGAACACTGAAGCTTTCTTT